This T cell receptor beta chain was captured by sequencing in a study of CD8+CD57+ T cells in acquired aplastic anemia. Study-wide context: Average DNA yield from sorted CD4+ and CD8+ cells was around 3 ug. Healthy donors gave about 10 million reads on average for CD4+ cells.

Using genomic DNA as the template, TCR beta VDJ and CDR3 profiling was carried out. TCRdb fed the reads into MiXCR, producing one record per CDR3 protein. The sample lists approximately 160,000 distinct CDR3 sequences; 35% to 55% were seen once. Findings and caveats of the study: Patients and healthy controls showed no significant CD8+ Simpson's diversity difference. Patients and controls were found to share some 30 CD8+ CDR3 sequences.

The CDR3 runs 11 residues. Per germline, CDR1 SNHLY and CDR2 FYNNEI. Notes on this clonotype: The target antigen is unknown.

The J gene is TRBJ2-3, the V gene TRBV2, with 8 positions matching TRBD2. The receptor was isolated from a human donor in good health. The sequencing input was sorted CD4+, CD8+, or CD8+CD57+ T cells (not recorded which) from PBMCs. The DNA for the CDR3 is TGTGCGCTCGGGGGGGTAGATACGCAGTATTTT. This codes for CALGGVDTQYF.